Listed below are T cell receptor beta chains from one sample, sequenced in a study of neurological immune-mediated disorders. Each CDR3 protein gets one entry after TCRdb re-called the 5' RACE reads with MiXCR. The table shows about 62,000 distinct CDR3 sequences, with 3% to 4% occurring only once. The specimen was PBMCs. The receptors originated from a woman between 50 and 59 years old with multiple sclerosis. Each CDR3 is given with its conserved first and last residue. A D gene is named only where the DNA matches it firmly. Expanded clones are given a class, and other clones once, few, many or no size at all.

v_call	clone_size	d_call	j_call	cdr3_aa	cdr3_nt
TRBV5-1	many	TRBD2	TRBJ2-1	CASSSGENNEQFF	TGCGCCAGCTCTAGCGGGGAGAACAATGAGCAGTTCTTC
TRBV20-1	many	TRBD1	TRBJ1-5	CSARDWGQSNQPQHF	TGCAGTGCTAGAGATTGGGGACAGAGTAATCAGCCCCAGCATTTT
TRBV14	many	-	TRBJ2-7	CASSQAGVHEQYF	TGTGCCAGCAGCCAAGCGGGGGTCCACGAGCAGTACTTC
TRBV20-1	-	-	TRBJ1-5	CSAVKGLGNQPQHF	TGCAGTGCTGTGAAAGGCCTTGGCAATCAGCCCCAGCATTTT
TRBV20-1	many	-	TRBJ2-5	CSALLGYEETQYF	TGCAGTGCCCTTCTAGGATATGAAGAGACCCAGTACTTC
TRBV25-1	many	TRBD2	TRBJ2-1	CASSGNGLAGYNEQFF	TGTGCCAGCAGTGGAAACGGACTAGCGGGATACAATGAGCAGTTCTTC
TRBV20-1	many	TRBD2	TRBJ2-1	CSATSGTSGTPAYNEQFF	TGCAGTGCTACCAGCGGGACTAGCGGGACGCCAGCCTACAATGAGCAGTTCTTC
TRBV29-1	-	-	TRBJ2-7	CSVVGGPKTYYEQYF	TGCAGCGTTGTAGGCGGGCCCAAAACTTACTACGAGCAGTACTTC
TRBV2	many	-	TRBJ1-5	CASSFPGDLNQPQHF	TGTGCCAGCAGTTTCCCAGGGGACCTCAATCAGCCCCAGCATTTT
TRBV5-1	many	TRBD1	TRBJ1-1	CASSVTGGDEAFF	TGCGCCAGCAGCGTAACAGGGGGAGATGAAGCTTTCTTT
TRBV7-9	-	-	TRBJ2-7	CASRYGTYEQYF	TGTGCCAGCAGATACGGGACCTACGAGCAGTACTTC
TRBV2	many	-	TRBJ2-1	CASSGDLRRYEQFF	TGTGCCAGCAGTGGTGACCTCCGTAGGTATGAGCAGTTCTTC
TRBV20-1	many	TRBD2	TRBJ2-2	CSAETSGANTGELFF	TGCAGTGCTGAGACTAGCGGGGCGAACACCGGGGAGCTGTTTTTT
TRBV9	many	TRBD1	TRBJ2-2	CASSLGGQANTGELFF	TGTGCCAGCAGCCTTGGGGGACAGGCTAACACCGGGGAGCTGTTTTTT
TRBV20-1	-	-	TRBJ1-5	CSARDGSGGDQPQNF	TGCAGTGCTAGAGATGGATCTGGGGGGGATCAGCCCCAGAATTTT
TRBV10-3	many	TRBD1	TRBJ2-3	CAINPGQGADTQYF	TGTGCCATCAACCCGGGACAGGGGGCAGATACGCAGTATTTT
TRBV7-9	many	-	TRBJ2-1	CASSSQEFF	TGTGCCAGCAGCTCCCAAGAGTTCTTC
TRBV20-1	many	TRBD1	TRBJ2-1	CSARDRDRGSYNEQFF	TGCAGTGCTAGAGATAGAGACAGGGGTAGCTACAATGAGCAGTTCTTC
TRBV5-1	many	TRBD2	TRBJ2-1	CASSTRPSGDNEQFF	TGCGCCAGCAGCACCCGACCTAGCGGGGACAATGAGCAGTTCTTC
TRBV6-2/TRBV6-3	-	-	TRBJ2-7	CASSLPTGSYEQYF	TGTGCCAGCAGTCTCCCGACAGGATCCTACGAGCAGTACTTC
TRBV5-6	many	TRBD1	TRBJ1-5	CASSSDRLNNQPQHF	TGTGCCAGCAGCTCGGACAGGTTAAACAATCAGCCCCAGCATTTT
TRBV29-1	many	-	TRBJ1-2	CSVTAEGRDYGYTF	TGCAGCGTTACGGCAGAGGGGAGGGATTATGGCTACACCTTC
TRBV24-1	many	-	TRBJ2-1	CATSDFLGAEDEQFF	TGTGCCACCAGTGATTTCTTGGGAGCGGAAGATGAGCAGTTCTTC
TRBV6-6	many	TRBD1	TRBJ1-5	CASSSDRGYNQPQHF	TGTGCCAGCAGCAGTGACAGGGGCTACAATCAGCCCCAGCATTTT
TRBV5-4	many	-	TRBJ2-2	CASSRGETGELFF	TGTGCCAGCAGCCGAGGGGAAACCGGGGAGCTGTTTTTT
TRBV15	many	-	TRBJ2-7	CATKSLDSDYEQYF	TGTGCCACCAAGTCTCTCGACAGCGACTACGAGCAGTACTTC
TRBV6-2/TRBV6-3	many	-	TRBJ1-5	CASSPTGNQPQHF	TGTGCCAGCAGCCCCACGGGCAATCAGCCCCAGCATTTT
TRBV4-3	-	-	TRBJ2-7	CASSLRISYEQYF	TGCGCCAGCAGTTTAAGAATCTCCTACGAGCAGTACTTC
TRBV15	many	-	TRBJ2-3	CATSRGWGNSLTDTQYF	TGTGCCACCAGCAGAGGATGGGGGAACTCCCTCACAGATACGCAGTATTTT
TRBV7-2	many	-	TRBJ2-7	CASSHPGLTYEQYF	TGTGCCAGCAGCCACCCGGGACTGACCTACGAGCAGTACTTC
TRBV21-1	many	-	TRBJ2-5	CASRGTQYF	TGTGCCAGCAGGGGGACCCAGTACTTC
TRBV28	many	-	TRBJ2-7	CASSPIPSWGQPYEQYF	TGTGCCAGCAGTCCAATTCCGAGCTGGGGGCAACCATACGAGCAGTACTTC
TRBV12-3/TRBV12-4	many	-	TRBJ1-4	CASRLLGEKLFF	TGTGCCAGCAGACTACTGGGTGAAAAACTGTTTTTT
TRBV27	many	TRBD1	TRBJ1-3	CASSLTGQGSGNTIYF	TGTGCCAGCAGTTTGACGGGACAGGGCTCTGGAAACACCATATATTTT
TRBV6-6	many	TRBD1	TRBJ1-2	CASSQRDRVTSGYTF	TGTGCCAGCAGTCAACGGGACAGGGTGACGTCCGGCTACACCTTC
TRBV24-1	many	-	TRBJ2-2	CATSDLGRGNTGELFF	TGTGCCACCAGTGATTTAGGACGGGGGAACACCGGGGAGCTGTTTTTT
TRBV28	many	-	TRBJ2-7	CASSLEQGAYEQYF	TGTGCCAGCAGTTTGGAGCAGGGAGCCTACGAGCAGTACTTC
TRBV6-2/TRBV6-3	few	TRBD1	TRBJ2-3	CASSRDSSDTQYF	TGTGCCAGCAGTCGGGACAGTTCAGATACGCAGTATTTT
TRBV5-1	few	TRBD1	TRBJ1-6	CASSPATGGYNSPLNF	TGCGCCAGCAGCCCTGCGACAGGGGGGTATAATTCACCCCTCAACTTT
TRBV28	few	-	TRBJ2-3	CASRMTDTQYF	TGTGCCAGCAGAATGACAGATACGCAGTATTTT
TRBV7-2	few	TRBD2	TRBJ2-7	CASSLSGIMTYEQYF	TGTGCCAGCAGCCTGAGCGGGATAATGACCTACGAGCAGTACTTC
TRBV5-6	many	-	TRBJ2-5	CASSTDRPETQYF	TGTGCCAGCAGTACGGACAGACCGGAGACCCAGTACTTC
TRBV5-5	many	TRBD1	TRBJ2-7	CASSLGTGLSEQYF	TGTGCCAGCAGCTTGGGGACAGGGTTAAGCGAGCAGTACTTC
TRBV4-3	many	TRBD1	TRBJ2-1	CASSHTTGDEQFF	TGCGCCAGCAGCCATACCACAGGGGATGAGCAGTTCTTC
TRBV6-5	-	-	TRBJ1-4	CASSYSLSTNEKLFF	TGTGCCAGCAGTTACTCGTTATCAACTAATGAAAAACTGTTTTTT
TRBV5-1	many	-	TRBJ2-5	CASSVDRTQETQYF	TGCGCCAGCAGCGTCGACAGGACCCAAGAGACCCAGTACTTC
TRBV20-1	many	TRBD2	TRBJ2-7	CSARDWTSGSRYEQYF	TGCAGTGCTAGAGATTGGACTAGCGGGAGCAGGTACGAGCAGTACTTC
TRBV12-3/TRBV12-4	few	-	TRBJ2-7	CASSAGLGAGESIVQYF	TGTGCCAGCAGTGCCGGCCTCGGGGCAGGGGAAAGTATTGTGCAGTACTTC
TRBV19	-	-	TRBJ2-6	CASNDLGSGANVLTF	TGTGCCAGCAACGATCTGGGCTCTGGGGCCAACGTCCTGACTTTC
TRBV9	many	TRBD2	TRBJ2-1	CASRGLAGGFWNEQFF	TGTGCCAGCAGGGGACTAGCGGGGGGGTTTTGGAATGAGCAGTTCTTC
TRBV5-4	many	-	TRBJ2-5	CASSPEGSGRTQYF	TGTGCCAGCAGCCCGGAGGGTTCGGGGAGGACCCAGTACTTC
TRBV20-1	many	-	TRBJ2-3	CSANNVAESTDTQYF	TGCAGTGCCAATAACGTTGCGGAGAGCACAGATACGCAGTATTTT
TRBV18	many	TRBD1	TRBJ2-1	CASSPDRGANNEQFF	TGTGCCAGCTCACCCGACAGGGGGGCGAACAATGAGCAGTTCTTC
TRBV20-1	many	TRBD2	TRBJ2-2	CSAREAGALTGELFF	TGCAGTGCTAGAGAAGCGGGAGCTTTAACCGGGGAGCTGTTTTTT
TRBV11-1	many	-	TRBJ1-4	CASSSDRSNEKLFF	TGTGCCAGCAGCTCCGACAGGAGTAATGAAAAACTGTTTTTT
TRBV7-6	many	-	TRBJ2-3	CASSLAGASTDTQYF	TGTGCCAGCAGCTTAGCGGGTGCCTCCACAGATACGCAGTATTTT
TRBV7-2	many	-	TRBJ1-4	CASSQRGTTNEKLFF	TGTGCCAGCAGCCAACGGGGTACAACTAATGAAAAACTGTTTTTT